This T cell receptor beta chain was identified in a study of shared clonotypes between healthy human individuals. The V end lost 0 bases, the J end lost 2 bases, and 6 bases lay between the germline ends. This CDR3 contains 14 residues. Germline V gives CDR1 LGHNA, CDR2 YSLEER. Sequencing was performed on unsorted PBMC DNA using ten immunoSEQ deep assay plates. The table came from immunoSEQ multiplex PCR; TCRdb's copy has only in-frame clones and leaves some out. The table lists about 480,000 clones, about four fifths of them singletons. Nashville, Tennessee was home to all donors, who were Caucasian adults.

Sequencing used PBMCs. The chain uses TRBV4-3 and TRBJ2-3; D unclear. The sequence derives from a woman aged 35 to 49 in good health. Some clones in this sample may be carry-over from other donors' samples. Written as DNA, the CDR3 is TGCGCCAGCAGCCAAGACTACAACACAGATACGCAGTATTTT. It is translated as CASSQDYNTDTQYF.